Listed below are T cell receptor beta chains from one sample, sequenced in a study of vaccination effects on CD4 cells after COVID-19. The antigens of these receptors remain unknown. Profiled with immunoSEQ multiplex PCR; TCRdb holds only in-frame clones, not every one. The sample comprises tens of thousands of clones, under 75% of which are singletons, and under 4.5% rests with the top ten. The source material was CD4+ T cells from PBMCs cultured with HCoV-OC43 spike peptides, sampled before COVID-19 vaccination. All receptors come from a human donor who received a COVID-19 vaccine. Each CDR3 is given with its conserved first and last residue. Each record gives: D gene, clone size, CDR3 length, J gene, V gene, CDR3 protein, CDR3 DNA. A D gene is named only where the DNA matches it firmly. Not every row has a clone size; where given, it reads once, few, many or a size class.

.	.	15	TRBJ2-6	TRBV12-5	CASGWGNPGANVLTF	TGTGCTAGTGGTTGGGGGAACCCTGGGGCCAACGTCCTGACTTTC
.	.	14	TRBJ2-1	TRBV28	CASRRGHSYNEQFF	TGTGCCAGCAGACGGGGCCACTCCTACAATGAGCAGTTCTTC
TRBD1	.	17	TRBJ2-2	TRBV20-1	CSASAGLGQGAVGELFF	TGCAGTGCTAGTGCAGGATTGGGACAGGGGGCGGTCGGGGAGCTGTTTTTT
.	.	17	TRBJ2-1	TRBV5-5	CASSLAPTLSSYNEQFF	TGTGCCAGCAGCTTGGCCCCGACCCTGAGCTCCTACAATGAGCAGTTCTTC
.	.	14	TRBJ1-2	TRBV28	CASSNPGANYGYTF	TGTGCCAGCAGCAACCCCGGCGCTAACTATGGCTACACCTTC
TRBD1	once	17	TRBJ1-1	TRBV3-1/TRBV3-2	CASSQVGGTGGNTEAFF	TGTGCCAGCAGCCAAGTAGGGGGGACAGGGGGGAACACTGAAGCTTTCTTT
TRBD2	.	15	TRBJ2-5	TRBV3-1/TRBV3-2	CASSQARGGQETQYF	TGTGCCAGCAGCCAAGCCCGGGGGGGACAAGAGACCCAGTACTTC
.	once	15	TRBJ2-1	TRBV24-1	CATQNTGGSYNEQFF	TGTGCCACCCAAAACACGGGTGGCTCCTACAATGAGCAGTTCTTC
TRBD1	.	16	TRBJ1-2	TRBV7-8	CASSLVVQGVAYGYTF	TGTGCCAGCAGCTTAGTTGTCCAGGGGGTGGCCTATGGCTACACCTTC
.	few	14	TRBJ1-1	TRBV4-1	CASSGPGKNTEAFF	TGCGCCAGCAGTGGACCGGGGAAAAACACTGAAGCTTTCTTT
.	.	14	TRBJ1-1	TRBV5-1	CASSRQDGSPEAFF	TGCGCCAGCAGCAGACAGGACGGGTCACCTGAAGCTTTCTTT
.	.	16	TRBJ2-1	TRBV18	CASSPPLQGGFDEQFF	TGTGCCAGCTCACCACCACTCCAGGGTGGGTTTGATGAGCAGTTCTTC
TRBD2	.	15	TRBJ2-1	TRBV10-3	CAPQSGERGDNEQFF	TGTGCCCCCCAATCGGGGGAGCGGGGGGACAATGAGCAGTTCTTC
TRBD1	.	14	TRBJ1-2	TRBV5-1	CASSFGTGFNGYTF	TGCGCCAGCAGCTTCGGGACAGGATTCAATGGCTACACCTTC
TRBD1	.	14	TRBJ1-5	TRBV19	CASGGQGRYQPQHF	TGTGCCAGTGGGGGACAGGGTAGGTATCAGCCCCAGCATTTT